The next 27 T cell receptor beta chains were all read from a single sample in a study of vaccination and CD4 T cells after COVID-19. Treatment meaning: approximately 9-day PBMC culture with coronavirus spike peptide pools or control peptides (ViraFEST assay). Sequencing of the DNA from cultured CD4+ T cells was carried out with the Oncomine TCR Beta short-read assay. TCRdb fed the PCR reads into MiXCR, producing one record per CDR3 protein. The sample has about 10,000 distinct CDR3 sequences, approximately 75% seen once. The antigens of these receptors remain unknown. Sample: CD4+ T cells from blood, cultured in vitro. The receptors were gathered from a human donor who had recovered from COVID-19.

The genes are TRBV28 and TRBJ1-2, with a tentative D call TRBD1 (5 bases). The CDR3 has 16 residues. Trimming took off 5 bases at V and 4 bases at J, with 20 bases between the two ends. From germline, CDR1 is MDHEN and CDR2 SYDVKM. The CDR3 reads CASSPVGQGLFYGYTF. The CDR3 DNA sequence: TGTGCCAGCAGTCCGGTAGGGCAGGGACTCTTCTATGGCTACACCTTC.

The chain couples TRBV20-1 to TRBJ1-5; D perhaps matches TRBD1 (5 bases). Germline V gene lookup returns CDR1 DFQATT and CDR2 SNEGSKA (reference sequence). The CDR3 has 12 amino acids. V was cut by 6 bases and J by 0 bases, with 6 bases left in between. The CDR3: CSAGGSNQPQHF. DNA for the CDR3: TGCAGTGCGGGGGGTAGCAATCAGCCCCAGCATTTT.

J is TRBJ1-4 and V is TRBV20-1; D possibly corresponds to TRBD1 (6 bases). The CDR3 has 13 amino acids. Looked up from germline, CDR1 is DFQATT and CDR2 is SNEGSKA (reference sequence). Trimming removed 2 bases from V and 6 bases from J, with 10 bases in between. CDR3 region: CSARMGGHEKLFF. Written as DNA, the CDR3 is TGCAGTGCTAGAATGGGGGGGCATGAAAAACTGTTTTTT.

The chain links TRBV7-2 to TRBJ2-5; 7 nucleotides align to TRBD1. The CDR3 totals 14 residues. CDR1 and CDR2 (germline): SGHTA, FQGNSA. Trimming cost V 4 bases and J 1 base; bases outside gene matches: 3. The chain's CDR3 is CASSWTGTQETQYF. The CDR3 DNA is TGTGCCAGCAGCTGGACAGGTACCCAAGAGACCCAGTACTTC.

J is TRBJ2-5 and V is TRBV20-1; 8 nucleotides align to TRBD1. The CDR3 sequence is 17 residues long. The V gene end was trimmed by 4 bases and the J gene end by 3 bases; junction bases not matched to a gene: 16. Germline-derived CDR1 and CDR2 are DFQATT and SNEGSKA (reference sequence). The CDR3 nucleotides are TGCAGTGCTAAAGGGGGACAGGTAATCTTTCGAGAAGAGACCCAGTACTTC. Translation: CSAKGGQVIFREETQYF.

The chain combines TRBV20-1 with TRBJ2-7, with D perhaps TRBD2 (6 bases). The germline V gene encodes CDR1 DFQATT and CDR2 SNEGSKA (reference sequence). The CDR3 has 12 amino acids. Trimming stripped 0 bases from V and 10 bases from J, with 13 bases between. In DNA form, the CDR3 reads TGCAGTGCTAGAGATCCGGAGGGAGGTCAGTACTTC. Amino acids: CSARDPEGGQYF.

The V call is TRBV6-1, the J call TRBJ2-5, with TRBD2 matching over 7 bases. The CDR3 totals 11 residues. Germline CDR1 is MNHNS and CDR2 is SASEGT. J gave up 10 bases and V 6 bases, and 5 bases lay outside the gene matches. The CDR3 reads CASRGGPLQYF. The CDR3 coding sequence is TGTGCCAGCAGGGGAGGGCCTCTCCAGTACTTC.

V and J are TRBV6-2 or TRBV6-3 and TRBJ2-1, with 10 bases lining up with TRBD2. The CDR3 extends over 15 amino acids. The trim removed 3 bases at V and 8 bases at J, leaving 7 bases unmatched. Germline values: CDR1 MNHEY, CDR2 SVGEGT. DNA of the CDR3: TGTGCCAGCAGTTATCTAGCGGGAGATCTCTATGAGCAGTTCTTC. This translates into CASSYLAGDLYEQFF.

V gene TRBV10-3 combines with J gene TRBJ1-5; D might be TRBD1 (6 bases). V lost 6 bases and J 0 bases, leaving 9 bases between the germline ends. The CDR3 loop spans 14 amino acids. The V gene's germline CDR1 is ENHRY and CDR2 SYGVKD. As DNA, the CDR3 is TGTGCCATCAGCCGGGACATTAGCAATCAGCCCCAGCATTTT. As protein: CAISRDISNQPQHF.

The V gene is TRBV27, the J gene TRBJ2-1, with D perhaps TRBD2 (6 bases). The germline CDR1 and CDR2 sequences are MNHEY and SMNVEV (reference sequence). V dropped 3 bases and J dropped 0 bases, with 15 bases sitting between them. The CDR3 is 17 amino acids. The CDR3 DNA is TGTGCCAGCAGTTTGTGGGACTCACCGAGCTCCTACAATGAGCAGTTCTTC. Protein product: CASSLWDSPSSYNEQFF.

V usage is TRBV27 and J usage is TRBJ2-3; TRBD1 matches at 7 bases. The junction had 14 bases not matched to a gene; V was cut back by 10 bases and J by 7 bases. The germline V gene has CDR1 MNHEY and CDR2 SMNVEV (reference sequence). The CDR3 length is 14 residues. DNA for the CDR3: TGTGCCACCATGGGACAGCTCCCCGGGAATACGCAGTATTTT. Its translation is CATMGQLPGNTQYF.

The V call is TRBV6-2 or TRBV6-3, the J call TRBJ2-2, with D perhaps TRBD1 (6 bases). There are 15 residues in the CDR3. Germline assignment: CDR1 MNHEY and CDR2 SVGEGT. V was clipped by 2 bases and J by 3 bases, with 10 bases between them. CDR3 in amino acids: CASSYGGADTGELFF. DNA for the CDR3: TGTGCCAGCAGTTACGGGGGCGCCGACACCGGGGAGCTGTTTTTT.

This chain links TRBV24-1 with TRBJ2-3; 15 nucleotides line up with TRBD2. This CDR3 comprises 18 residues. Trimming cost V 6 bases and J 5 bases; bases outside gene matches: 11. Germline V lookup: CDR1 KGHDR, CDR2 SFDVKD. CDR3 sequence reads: CATSFRTSGRASQDTQYF. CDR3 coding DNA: TGTGCCACCAGTTTTAGGACTAGCGGGAGGGCCTCCCAAGATACGCAGTATTTT.

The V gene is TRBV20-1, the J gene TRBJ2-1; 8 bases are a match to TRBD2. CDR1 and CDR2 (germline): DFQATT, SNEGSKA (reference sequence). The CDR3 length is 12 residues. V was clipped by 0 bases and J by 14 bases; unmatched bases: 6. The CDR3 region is CSARDPAGVKFF. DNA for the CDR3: TGCAGTGCTAGAGATCCAGCGGGAGTCAAGTTCTTC.

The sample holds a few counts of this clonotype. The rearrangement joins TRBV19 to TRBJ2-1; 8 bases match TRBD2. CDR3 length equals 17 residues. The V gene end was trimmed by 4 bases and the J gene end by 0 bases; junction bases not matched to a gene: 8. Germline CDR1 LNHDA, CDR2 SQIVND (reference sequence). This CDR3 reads CASSNHAGTSSYNEQFF. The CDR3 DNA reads TGTGCCAGTAGTAATCACGCCGGGACTAGCTCCTACAATGAGCAGTTCTTC.

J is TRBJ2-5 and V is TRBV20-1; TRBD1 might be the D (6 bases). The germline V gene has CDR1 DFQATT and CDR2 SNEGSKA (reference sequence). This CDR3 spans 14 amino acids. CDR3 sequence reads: CSGLRGQPLETQYF. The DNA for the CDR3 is TGCAGCGGATTGAGGGGACAACCATTAGAGACCCAGTACTTC.

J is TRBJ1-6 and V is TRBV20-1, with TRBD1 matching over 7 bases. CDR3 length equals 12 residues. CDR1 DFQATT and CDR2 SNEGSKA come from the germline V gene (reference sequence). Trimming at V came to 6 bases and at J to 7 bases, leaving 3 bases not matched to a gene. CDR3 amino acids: CSARGGNSPLHF. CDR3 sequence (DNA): TGCAGTGCCAGGGGGGGAAATTCACCCCTCCACTTT.

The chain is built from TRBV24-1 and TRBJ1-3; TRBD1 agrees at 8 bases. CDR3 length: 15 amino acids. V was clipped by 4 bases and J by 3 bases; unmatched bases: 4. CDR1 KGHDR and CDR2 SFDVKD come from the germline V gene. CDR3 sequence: CATSETGARGNTIYF. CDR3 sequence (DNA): TGTGCCACCAGTGAGACAGGGGCTCGTGGAAACACCATATATTTT.

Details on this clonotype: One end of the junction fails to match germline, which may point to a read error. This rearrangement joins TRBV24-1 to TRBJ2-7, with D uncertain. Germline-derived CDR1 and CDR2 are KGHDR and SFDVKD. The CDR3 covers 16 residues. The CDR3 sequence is CAASDSTHGRNYEQYF. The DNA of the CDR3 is TGTGCCGCCAGTGATTCAACCCACGGACGGAACTACGAGCAGTACTTC.

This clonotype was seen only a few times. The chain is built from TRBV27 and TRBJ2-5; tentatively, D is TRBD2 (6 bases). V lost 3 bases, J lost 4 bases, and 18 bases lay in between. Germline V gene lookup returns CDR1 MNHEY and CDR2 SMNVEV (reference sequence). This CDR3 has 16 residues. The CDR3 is CASSFIFPPGVETQYF. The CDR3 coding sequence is TGTGCCAGCAGTTTTATCTTCCCCCCGGGAGTAGAGACCCAGTACTTC.

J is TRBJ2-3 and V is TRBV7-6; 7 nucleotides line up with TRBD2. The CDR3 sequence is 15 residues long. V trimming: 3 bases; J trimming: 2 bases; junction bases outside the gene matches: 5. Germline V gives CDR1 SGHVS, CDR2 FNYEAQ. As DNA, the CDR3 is TGTGCCAGCAGCTTTACTAGCGCCTACACAGATACGCAGTATTTT. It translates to CASSFTSAYTDTQYF.

The CDR3 DNA is TGTGCCAGCAGCCACGATAGCAATCAGCCCCAGCATTTT. Its protein is CASSHDSNQPQHF. The chain links TRBV6-1 to TRBJ1-5; no firm D call. V was shortened by 6 bases and J by 0 bases, with 6 bases between the two germline ends. Germline V lookup: CDR1 MNHNS, CDR2 SASEGT. CDR3 size: 13 residues.

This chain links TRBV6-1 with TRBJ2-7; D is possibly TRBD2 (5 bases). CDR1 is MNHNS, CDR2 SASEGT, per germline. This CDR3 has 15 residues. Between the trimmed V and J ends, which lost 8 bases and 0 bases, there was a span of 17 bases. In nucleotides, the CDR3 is TGTGCCAGCCGTCGGCTAGCAAGAAGCTCCTACGAGCAGTACTTC. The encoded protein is CASRRLARSSYEQYF.

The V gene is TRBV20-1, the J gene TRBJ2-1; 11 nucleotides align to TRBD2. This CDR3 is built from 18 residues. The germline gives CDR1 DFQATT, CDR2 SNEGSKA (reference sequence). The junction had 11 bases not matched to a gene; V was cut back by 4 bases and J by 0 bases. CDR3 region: CSATLAGGALSSYNEQFF. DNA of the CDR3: TGCAGTGCTACCCTAGCGGGAGGCGCCCTGAGCTCCTACAATGAGCAGTTCTTC.

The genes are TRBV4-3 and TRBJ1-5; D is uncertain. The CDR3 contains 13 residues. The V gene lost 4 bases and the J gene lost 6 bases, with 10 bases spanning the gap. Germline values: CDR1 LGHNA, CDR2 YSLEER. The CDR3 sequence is CASSPRLGQPQHF. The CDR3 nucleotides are TGCGCCAGCAGCCCCCGGCTTGGTCAGCCCCAGCATTTT.

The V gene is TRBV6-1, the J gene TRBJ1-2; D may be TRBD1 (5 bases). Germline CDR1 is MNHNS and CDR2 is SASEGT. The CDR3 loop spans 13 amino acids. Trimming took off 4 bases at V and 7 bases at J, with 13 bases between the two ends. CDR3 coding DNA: TGTGCCAGCAGTGCCTCCGCGGGGACTGGCTACACCTTC. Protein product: CASSASAGTGYTF.

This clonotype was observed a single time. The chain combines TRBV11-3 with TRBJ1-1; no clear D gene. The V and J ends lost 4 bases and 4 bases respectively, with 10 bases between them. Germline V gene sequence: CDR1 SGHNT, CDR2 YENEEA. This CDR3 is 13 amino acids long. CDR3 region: CASSSKGVTEAFF. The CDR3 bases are TGTGCCAGCAGCTCGAAGGGTGTCACTGAAGCTTTCTTT.